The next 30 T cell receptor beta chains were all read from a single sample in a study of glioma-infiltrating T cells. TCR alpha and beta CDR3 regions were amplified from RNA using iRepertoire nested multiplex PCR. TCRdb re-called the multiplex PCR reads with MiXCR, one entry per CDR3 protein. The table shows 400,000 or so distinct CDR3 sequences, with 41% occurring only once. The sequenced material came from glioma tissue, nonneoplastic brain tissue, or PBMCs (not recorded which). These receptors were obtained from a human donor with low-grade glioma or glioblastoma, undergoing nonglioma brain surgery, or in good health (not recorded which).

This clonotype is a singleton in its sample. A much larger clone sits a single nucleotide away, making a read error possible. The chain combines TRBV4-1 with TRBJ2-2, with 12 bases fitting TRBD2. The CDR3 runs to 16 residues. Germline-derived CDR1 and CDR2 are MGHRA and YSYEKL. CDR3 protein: CASSQRLAGVTGEMFF. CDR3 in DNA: TGCGCCAGCAGCCAGCGACTAGCGGGAGTCACCGGGGAGATGTTTTTT.

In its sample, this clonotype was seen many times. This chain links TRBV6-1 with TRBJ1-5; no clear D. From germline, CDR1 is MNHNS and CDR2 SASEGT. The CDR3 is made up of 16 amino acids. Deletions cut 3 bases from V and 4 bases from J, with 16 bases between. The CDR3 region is CASSDRTVLWNQPQHF. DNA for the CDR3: TGTGCCAGCAGTGATAGGACGGTGCTTTGGAATCAGCCCCAGCATTTT.

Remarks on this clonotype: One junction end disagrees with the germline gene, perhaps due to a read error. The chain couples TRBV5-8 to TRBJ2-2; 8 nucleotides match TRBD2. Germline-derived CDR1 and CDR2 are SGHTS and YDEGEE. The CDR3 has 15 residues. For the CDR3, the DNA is TGTGCCAGCAGCTTGGTGAGCGGGAGTACCGGGGGGCTGTTTTTT. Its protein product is CASSLVSGSTGGLFF.

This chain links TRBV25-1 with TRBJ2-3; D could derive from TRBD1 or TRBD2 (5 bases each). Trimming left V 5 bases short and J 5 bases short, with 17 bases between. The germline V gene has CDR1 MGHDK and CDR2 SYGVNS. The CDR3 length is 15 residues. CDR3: CASSRVGRRLDTQYF. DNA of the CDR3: TGTGCCAGCAGTCGCGTGGGACGAAGGTTAGATACGCAGTATTTT.

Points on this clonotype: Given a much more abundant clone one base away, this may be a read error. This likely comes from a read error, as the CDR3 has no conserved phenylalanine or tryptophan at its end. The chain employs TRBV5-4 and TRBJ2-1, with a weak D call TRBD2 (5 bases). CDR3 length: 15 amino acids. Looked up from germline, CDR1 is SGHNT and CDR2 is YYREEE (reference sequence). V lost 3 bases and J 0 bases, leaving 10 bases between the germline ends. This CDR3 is CASSWTGSSYNEQFS. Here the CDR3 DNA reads TGTGCCAGCAGCTGGACTGGTAGCTCCTACAATGAGCAGTTCTCC.

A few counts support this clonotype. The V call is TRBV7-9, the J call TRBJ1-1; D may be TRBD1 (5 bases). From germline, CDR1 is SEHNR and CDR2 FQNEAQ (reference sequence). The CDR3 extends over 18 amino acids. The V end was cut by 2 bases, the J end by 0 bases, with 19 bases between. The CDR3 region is CASSLPGTTGILNTEAFF. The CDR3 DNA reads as TGTGCCAGCAGCTTACCCGGGACTACCGGGATTCTGAACACTGAAGCTTTCTTT.

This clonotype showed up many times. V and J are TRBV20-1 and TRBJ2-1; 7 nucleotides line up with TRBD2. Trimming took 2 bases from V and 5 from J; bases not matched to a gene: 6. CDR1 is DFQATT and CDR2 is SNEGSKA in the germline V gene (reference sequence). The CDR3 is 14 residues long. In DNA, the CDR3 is TGCAGTGCTAGATTGGCTAGCGGACACAATGAGCAGTTCTTC. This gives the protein CSARLASGHNEQFF.

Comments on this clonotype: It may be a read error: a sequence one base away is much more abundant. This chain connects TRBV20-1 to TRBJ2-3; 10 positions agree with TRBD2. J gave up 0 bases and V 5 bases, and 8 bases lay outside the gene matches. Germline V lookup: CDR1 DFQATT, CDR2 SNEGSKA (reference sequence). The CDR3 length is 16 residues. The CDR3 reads CSAGTSVRISTDTQYF. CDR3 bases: TGCAGTGCTGGGACTAGCGTGAGGATTAGCACAGATACGCAGTATTTT.

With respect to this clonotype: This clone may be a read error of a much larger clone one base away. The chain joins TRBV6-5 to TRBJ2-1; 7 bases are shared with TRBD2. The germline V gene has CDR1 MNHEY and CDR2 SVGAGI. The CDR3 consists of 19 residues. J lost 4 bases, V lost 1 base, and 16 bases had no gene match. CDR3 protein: CASSYWVTTSRLTYNEQFF. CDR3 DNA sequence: TGTGCCAGCAGTTACTGGGTAACGACTAGCAGACTGACGTACAATGAGCAGTTCTTC.

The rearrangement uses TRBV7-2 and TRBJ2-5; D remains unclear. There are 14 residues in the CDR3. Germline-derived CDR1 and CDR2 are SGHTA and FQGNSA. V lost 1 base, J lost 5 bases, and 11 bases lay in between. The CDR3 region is CASSLGLGRETQYF. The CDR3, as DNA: TGTGCCAGCAGCTTAGGACTGGGCCGGGAGACCCAGTACTTC.

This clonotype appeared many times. CDR3 sequence: CASSLHLGPFEQYF. CDR3 bases: TGTGCCAGCAGCCTCCATTTGGGACCATTCGAGCAGTACTTC. The rearrangement joins TRBV7-2 to TRBJ2-7; D may correspond to TRBD1 or TRBD2 (5 bases each). V was cut by 5 bases and J by 6 bases, with 17 bases left in between. Germline CDR1 is SGHTA and CDR2 is FQGNSA. The CDR3 contains 14 residues.

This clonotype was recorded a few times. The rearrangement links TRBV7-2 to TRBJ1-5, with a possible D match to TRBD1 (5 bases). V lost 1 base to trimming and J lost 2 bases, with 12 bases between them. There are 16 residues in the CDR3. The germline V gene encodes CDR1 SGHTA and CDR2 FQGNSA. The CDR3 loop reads CASSLVRGAGNQPQHF. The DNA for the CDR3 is TGTGCCAGCAGCTTAGTAAGGGGTGCGGGCAATCAGCCCCAGCATTTT. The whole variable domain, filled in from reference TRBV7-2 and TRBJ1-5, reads GAGVSQSPSNKVTEKGKDVELRCDPISGHTALYWYRQSLGQGLEFLIYFQGNSAPDKSGLPSDRFSAERTGGSVSTLTIQRTQQEDSAVYLCASSLVRGAGNQPQHFGDGTRLSIL.

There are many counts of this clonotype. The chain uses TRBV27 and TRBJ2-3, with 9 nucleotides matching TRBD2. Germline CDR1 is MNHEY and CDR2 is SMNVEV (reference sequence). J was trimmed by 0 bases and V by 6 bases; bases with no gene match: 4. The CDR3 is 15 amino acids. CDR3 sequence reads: CASSLLAGSTDTQYF. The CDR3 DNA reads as TGTGCCAGCAGCCTACTAGCGGGCAGCACAGATACGCAGTATTTT.

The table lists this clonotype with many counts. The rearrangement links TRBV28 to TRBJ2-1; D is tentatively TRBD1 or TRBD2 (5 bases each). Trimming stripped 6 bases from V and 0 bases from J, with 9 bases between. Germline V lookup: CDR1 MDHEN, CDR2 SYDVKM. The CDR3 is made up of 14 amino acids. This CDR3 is CASRGESSYNEQFF. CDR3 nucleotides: TGTGCCAGCAGGGGGGAGAGCTCCTACAATGAGCAGTTCTTC.

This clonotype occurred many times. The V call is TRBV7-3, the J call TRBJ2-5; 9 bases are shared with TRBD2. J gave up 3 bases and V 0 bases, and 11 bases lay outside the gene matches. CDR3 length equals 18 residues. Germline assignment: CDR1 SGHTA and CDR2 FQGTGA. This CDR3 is CASSLTAGGFRPEETQYF. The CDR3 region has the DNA TGTGCCAGCAGCTTAACGGCGGGAGGGTTCCGCCCCGAAGAGACCCAGTACTTC. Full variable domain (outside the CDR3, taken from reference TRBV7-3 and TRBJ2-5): GAGVSQTPSNKVTEKGKYVELRCDPISGHTALYWYRQSLGQGPEFLIYFQGTGAADDSGLPNDRFFAVRPEGSVSTLKIQRTERGDSAVYLCASSLTAGGFRPEETQYFGPGTRLLVL.

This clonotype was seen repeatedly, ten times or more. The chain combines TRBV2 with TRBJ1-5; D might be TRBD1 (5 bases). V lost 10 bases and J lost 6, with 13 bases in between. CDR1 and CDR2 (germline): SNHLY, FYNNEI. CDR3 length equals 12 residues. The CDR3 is CATQDSGQPQHF. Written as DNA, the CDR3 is TGTGCCACACAGGATTCAGGTCAGCCCCAGCATTTT.

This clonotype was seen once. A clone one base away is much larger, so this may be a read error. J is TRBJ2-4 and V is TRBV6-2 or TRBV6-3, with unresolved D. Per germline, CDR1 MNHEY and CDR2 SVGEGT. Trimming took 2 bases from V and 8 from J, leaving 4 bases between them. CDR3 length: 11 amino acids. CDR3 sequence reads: CASSYGYIQYF. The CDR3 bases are TGTGCCAGCAGTTACGGTTACATTCAGTACTTC.

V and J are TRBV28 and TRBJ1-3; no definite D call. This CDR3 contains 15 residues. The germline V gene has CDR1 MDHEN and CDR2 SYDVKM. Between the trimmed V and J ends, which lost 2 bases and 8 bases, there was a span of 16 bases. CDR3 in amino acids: CASSLADPWGDTIYF. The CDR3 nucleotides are TGTGCCAGCAGTTTAGCGGACCCTTGGGGAGACACCATATATTTT.

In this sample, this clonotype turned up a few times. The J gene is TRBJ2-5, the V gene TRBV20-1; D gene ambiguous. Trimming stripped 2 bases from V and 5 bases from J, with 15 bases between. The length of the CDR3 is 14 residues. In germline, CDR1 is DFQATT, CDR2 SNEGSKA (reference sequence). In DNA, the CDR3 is TGCAGTGCTAGATGCGACGGGTCCGACGAGACCCAGTACTTC. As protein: CSARCDGSDETQYF.

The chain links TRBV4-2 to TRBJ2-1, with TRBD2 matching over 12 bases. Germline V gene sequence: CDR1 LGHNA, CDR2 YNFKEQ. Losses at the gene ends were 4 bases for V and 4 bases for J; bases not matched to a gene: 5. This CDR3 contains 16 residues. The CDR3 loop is CASSRLAGERYNEQFF. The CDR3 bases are TGTGCCAGCAGCCGACTAGCGGGAGAACGGTACAATGAGCAGTTCTTC.

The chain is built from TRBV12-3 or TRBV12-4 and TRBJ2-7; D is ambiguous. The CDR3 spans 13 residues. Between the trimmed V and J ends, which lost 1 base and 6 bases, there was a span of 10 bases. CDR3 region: CASSLGVAGEQYF. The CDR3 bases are TGTGCCAGCAGTTTAGGGGTCGCAGGCGAGCAGTACTTC.

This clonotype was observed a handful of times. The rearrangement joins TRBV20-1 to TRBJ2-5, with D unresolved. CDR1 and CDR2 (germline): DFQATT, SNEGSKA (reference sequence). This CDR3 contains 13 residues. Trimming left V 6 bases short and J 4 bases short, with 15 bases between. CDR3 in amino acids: CSANPLARETQYF. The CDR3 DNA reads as TGCAGTGCCAACCCTTTGGCTAGAGAGACCCAGTACTTC.

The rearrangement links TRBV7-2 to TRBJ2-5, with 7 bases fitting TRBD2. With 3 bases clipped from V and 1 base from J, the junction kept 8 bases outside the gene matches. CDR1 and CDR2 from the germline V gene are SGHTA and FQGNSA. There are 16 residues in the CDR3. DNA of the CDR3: TGTGCCAGCAGCTTTTGGCTAGCGGAGATCCAAGAGACCCAGTACTTC. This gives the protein CASSFWLAEIQETQYF.

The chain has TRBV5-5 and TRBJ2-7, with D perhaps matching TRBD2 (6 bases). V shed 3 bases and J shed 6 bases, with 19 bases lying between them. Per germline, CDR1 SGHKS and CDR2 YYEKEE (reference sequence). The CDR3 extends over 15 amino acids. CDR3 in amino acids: CASSWSTQRDCEQYF. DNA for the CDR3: TGTGCCAGCAGCTGGTCGACTCAGAGGGACTGCGAGCAGTACTTC. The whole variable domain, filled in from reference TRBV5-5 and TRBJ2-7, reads DAGVTQSPTHLIKTRGQQVTLRCSPISGHKSVSWYQQVLGQGPQFIFQYYEKEERGRGNFPDRFSARQFPNYSSELNVNALLLGDSALYLCASSWSTQRDCEQYFGPGTRLTVT.

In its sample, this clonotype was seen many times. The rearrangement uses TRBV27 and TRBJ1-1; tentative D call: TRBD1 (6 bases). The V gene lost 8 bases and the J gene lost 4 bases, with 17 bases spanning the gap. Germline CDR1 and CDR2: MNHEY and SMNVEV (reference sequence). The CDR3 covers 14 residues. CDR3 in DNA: TGTGCCAGCCCTCCCAGACGCAGGGGCACTGAAGCTTTCTTT. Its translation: CASPPRRRGTEAFF.

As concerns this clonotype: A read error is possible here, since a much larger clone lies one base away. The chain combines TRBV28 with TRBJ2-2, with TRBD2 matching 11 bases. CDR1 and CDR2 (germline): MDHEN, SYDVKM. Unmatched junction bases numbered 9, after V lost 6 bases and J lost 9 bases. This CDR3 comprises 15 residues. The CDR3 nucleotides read TGTGCCAGCAGAATCCGACTAGCGGGGACCTGGGAGCTGTTTTTT. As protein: CASRIRLAGTWELFF. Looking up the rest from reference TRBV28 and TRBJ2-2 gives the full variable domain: DVKVTQSSRYLVKRTGEKVFLECVQDMDHENMFWYRQDPGLGLRLIYFSYDVKMKEKGDIPEGYSVSREKKERFSLILESASTNQTSMYLCASRIRLAGTWELFFGEGSRLTVL.

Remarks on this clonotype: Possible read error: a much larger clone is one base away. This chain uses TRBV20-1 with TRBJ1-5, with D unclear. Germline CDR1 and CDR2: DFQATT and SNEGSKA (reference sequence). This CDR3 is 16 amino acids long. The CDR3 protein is CSARPRLENSNQPKHF. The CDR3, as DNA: TGCAGTGCTAGGCCGCGACTCGAAAATAGCAATCAGCCCAAGCATTTT.

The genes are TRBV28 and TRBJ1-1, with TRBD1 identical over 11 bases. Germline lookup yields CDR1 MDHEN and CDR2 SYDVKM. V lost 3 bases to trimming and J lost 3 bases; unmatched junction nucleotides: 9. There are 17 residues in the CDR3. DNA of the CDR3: TGTGCCAGCAGTTTCCTCGGACAGGGGGCTGGGTACACTGAAGCTTTCTTT. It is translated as CASSFLGQGAGYTEAFF.

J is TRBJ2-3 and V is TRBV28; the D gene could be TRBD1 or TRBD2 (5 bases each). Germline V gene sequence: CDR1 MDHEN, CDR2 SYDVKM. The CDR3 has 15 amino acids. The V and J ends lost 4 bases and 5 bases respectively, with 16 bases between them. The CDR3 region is CASSWITRGKDTQYF. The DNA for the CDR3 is TGTGCCAGCAGTTGGATTACCCGGGGCAAAGATACGCAGTATTTT.

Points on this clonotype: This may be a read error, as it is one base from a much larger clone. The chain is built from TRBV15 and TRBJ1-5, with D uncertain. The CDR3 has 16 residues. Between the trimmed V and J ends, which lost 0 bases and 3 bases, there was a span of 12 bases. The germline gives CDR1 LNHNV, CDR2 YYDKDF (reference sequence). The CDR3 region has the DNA TGTGCCACCAGCAGAGATTTTACTCGGGCCAATCAGCCCCAGCATTTT. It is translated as CATSRDFTRANQPQHF.